The text below deals with one T cell receptor beta chain. Its antigen is as yet unknown. PCR was performed using 60 Vbeta and 13 Jbeta primers. Repertoires were generated with immunoSEQ multiplex PCR, while TCRdb's copy carries only in-frame clones and drops some. Of 100,000 to 150,000 clones listed, 85% to 90% were seen once; the top ten hold more than 4%. The data belong to a study of cytomegalovirus exposure and HLA in healthy donors. The overall study: Roughly four fifths of roughly 400 genotyped donors fell in the Caucasian-associated ancestry cluster. Findings and limits, study-wide: Researchers reported in a later analysis that a missense DCLRE1C variant was tied to TCR beta V- and J-gene trimming. The dataset shows that most TCR sequences were rare, while some public TCRs occurred in many donors.

V was pared by 1 base and J by 1 base, with 8 bases between. The V gene's germline CDR1 is SGHDT and CDR2 YYEEEE. The CDR3 loop spans 14 amino acids. The sample consisted of PBMCs. The receptor was derived from a woman aged 25 to 45 in good health and CMV-seronegative. This sequence joins TRBV5-6 and TRBJ1-1; D is ambiguous. CDR3 DNA sequence: TGTGCCAGCAGCTTGATCAGAACGAACACTGAAGCTTTCTTT. Translation: CASSLIRTNTEAFF.